These 26 T cell receptor beta chains were all obtained from the same sample, sequenced in a study of cytomegalovirus exposure and HLA in healthy donors. TCRdb keeps only in-frame clones here, not all; method: immunoSEQ multiplex PCR. The sample lists 89,000 or so clones; 85% to 95% were seen once. Sequenced input: PBMCs. The receptors were sampled from a woman in her thirties in good health and CMV-seropositive.

This clone occurred once. The chain couples TRBV6-5 to TRBJ2-1; 7 bases agree with TRBD2. Trimming at V came to 5 bases and at J to 9 bases, leaving 10 bases not matched to a gene. The germline CDR1 and CDR2 sequences are MNHEY and SVGAGI. There are 14 residues in the CDR3. The CDR3 reads CASSLRTSESEQFF. As DNA, the CDR3 is TGTGCCAGCAGTCTCCGGACTAGTGAATCTGAGCAGTTCTTC.

V gene TRBV19 combines with J gene TRBJ1-3; 10 bases align to TRBD1. This CDR3 contains 15 residues. Germline CDR1 reads LNHDA; CDR2 reads SQIVND (reference sequence). The junction had 7 bases not matched to a gene; V was cut back by 8 bases and J by 3 bases. The CDR3 DNA follows: TGTGCCAGTGGGACAGGGGATCATAGTGGAAACACCATATATTTT. The encoded protein is CASGTGDHSGNTIYF.

This chain connects TRBV5-6 to TRBJ2-2; possible D gene TRBD1, 6 bases. Germline V gene lookup returns CDR1 SGHDT and CDR2 YYEEEE. The V end was cut by 4 bases, the J end by 6 bases, with 19 bases between. This CDR3 contains 16 residues. The CDR3 spells CASSHDSQGHAGELFF. In DNA form, the CDR3 reads TGTGCCAGCAGCCACGATAGCCAGGGACACGCCGGGGAGCTGTTTTTT.

CDR3 coding DNA: TGTGCCAGCAGCCAAGATCGGAGTCCGGACACCGGGGAGCTGTTTTTT. This encodes CASSQDRSPDTGELFF. The chain is built from TRBV4-2 and TRBJ2-2; no reliable D call. The CDR3 is 16 residues long. CDR1 and CDR2 from the germline V gene are LGHNA and YNFKEQ. V was pared by 0 bases and J by 3 bases, with 11 bases between.

This chain connects TRBV11-2 to TRBJ1-3; D is ambiguous. The CDR3 is 17 residues long. Trimming removed 2 bases from V and 0 bases from J, with 14 bases in between. Germline V CDR1 and CDR2: SGHAT, FQNNGV. For the CDR3, the DNA is TGTGCCAGCAGCTTAAGGTCTTTCGGGTCCTCTGGAAACACCATATATTTT. Amino acid sequence: CASSLRSFGSSGNTIYF.

The chain employs TRBV7-3 and TRBJ2-2; possibly TRBD2 for D (7 bases). CDR1 is SGHTA, CDR2 FQGTGA, per germline. V lost 1 base and J 6 bases, leaving 15 bases between the germline ends. This CDR3 has 16 residues. CDR3 protein: CASSLRTRGVSGELFF. As DNA, the CDR3 is TGTGCCAGCAGCTTAAGGACTAGGGGGGTATCCGGGGAGCTGTTTTTT.

The chain employs TRBV7-2 and TRBJ2-1; tentatively, D is TRBD2 (5 bases). The V gene's germline CDR1 is SGHTA and CDR2 FQGNSA. The CDR3 contains 14 residues. Trimming removed 6 bases from V and 4 bases from J, with 13 bases in between. Here the CDR3 reads CASSLKRNYNEQFF. DNA of the CDR3: TGTGCCAGCAGTTTAAAGCGGAATTACAATGAGCAGTTCTTC.

CDR3 loop: CASSKQGQRNYGYTF. CDR3 nucleotide sequence: TGTGCCAGCAGTAAACAGGGGCAACGGAACTATGGCTACACCTTC. The chain combines TRBV27 with TRBJ1-2; 7 nucleotides line up with TRBD1. The CDR3 runs 15 residues. Unmatched junction bases numbered 8, after V lost 5 bases and J lost 2 bases. Germline CDR1 MNHEY, CDR2 SMNVEV (reference sequence).

This chain joins TRBV5-1 and TRBJ1-1, with D hard to call. CDR3 length: 14 residues. Germline CDR1 SGHRS, CDR2 YFSETQ. The V end lost 0 bases, the J end lost 2 bases, and 8 bases lay between the germline ends. The CDR3 protein is CASSLAAANTEAFF. The CDR3, as DNA: TGCGCCAGCAGCTTGGCGGCGGCTAACACTGAAGCTTTCTTT.

Only one count was recorded for this clone. This chain connects TRBV7-3 to TRBJ2-1; D is undetermined. The V gene's germline CDR1 is SGHTA and CDR2 FQGTGA. There are 15 residues in the CDR3. Trimming left V 3 bases short and J 4 bases short, with 13 bases between. The CDR3 sequence: CASSLRLEPYNEQFF. CDR3 DNA sequence: TGTGCCAGCAGCTTGCGACTCGAGCCTTACAATGAGCAGTTCTTC.

The rearrangement links TRBV28 to TRBJ2-7; no reliable D call. Germline V gene lookup returns CDR1 MDHEN and CDR2 SYDVKM. The CDR3 is made up of 12 amino acids. Trimming took off 8 bases at V and 0 bases at J, with 8 bases between the two ends. The CDR3 DNA follows: TGTGCCAGCGCACTCGACTCCTACGAGCAGTACTTC. It encodes CASALDSYEQYF.

The J gene is TRBJ1-5, the V gene TRBV6-6; possibly TRBD1 for D (5 bases). This CDR3 comprises 15 residues. V gave up 4 bases and J gave up 0 bases, with 10 bases separating them. CDR1 and CDR2 from the germline V gene are MNHNY and SVGAGI (reference sequence). CDR3 nucleotide sequence: TGTGCCAGCAGTTCAGGGCTCCTTAGCAATCAGCCCCAGCATTTT. Translation gives CASSSGLLSNQPQHF.

V and J are TRBV5-1 and TRBJ2-5; TRBD2 matches at 8 bases. Germline CDR1 reads SGHRS; CDR2 reads YFSETQ. This CDR3 is built from 16 residues. Trimming at V came to 0 bases and at J to 2 bases, leaving 6 bases not matched to a gene. DNA for the CDR3: TGCGCCAGCAGCTTGGGACTAGCGCGTTCGCAAGAGACCCAGTACTTC. Its protein is CASSLGLARSQETQYF.

The V call is TRBV18, the J call TRBJ2-3; 7 nucleotides agree with TRBD2. V was pared by 0 bases and J by 6 bases, with 0 bases of the junction left unmatched. CDR1 and CDR2 (germline): KGHSH, LQKENI. CDR3 length equals 13 residues. CDR3 bases: TGTGCCAGCTCACCACCGGGAGGGGATACGCAGTATTTT. Protein: CASSPPGGDTQYF.

The gene calls are TRBV5-1 and TRBJ1-2; 7 nucleotides agree with TRBD1. The CDR3 length is 14 residues. V lost 0 bases and J lost 3; bases outside the gene matches: 2. Germline V gene data show CDR1 as SGHRS and CDR2 as YFSETQ. Written as DNA, the CDR3 is TGCGCCAGCAGCTTGGGGACAGGCGACTATGGCTACACCTTC. It codes for CASSLGTGDYGYTF. Combining the CDR3 with reference TRBV5-1 and TRBJ1-2 gives the whole variable domain KAGVTQTPRYLIKTRGQQVTLSCSPISGHRSVSWYQQTPGQGLQFLFEYFSETQRNKGNFPGRFSGRQFSNSRSEMNVSTLELGDSALYLCASSLGTGDYGYTFGSGTRLTVV.

The gene calls are TRBV7-8 and TRBJ2-7; TRBD2 agrees at 16 bases. Trimming at V came to 3 bases and at J to 6 bases, leaving 8 bases not matched to a gene. CDR1 is SGHVS and CDR2 is FQNEAQ in the germline V gene. The CDR3 runs 17 residues. CDR3 bases: TGTGCCAGCAGCTTTCTCGCCGGGACTAGCGGGAGGGCCGAGCAGTACTTC. Its protein is CASSFLAGTSGRAEQYF.

The V gene is TRBV19, the J gene TRBJ1-4; 9 bases agree with TRBD1. The CDR3 extends over 14 amino acids. Germline trimming cut 5 bases from V and 8 bases from J; bases unmatched to any gene: 6. Germline CDR1 is LNHDA and CDR2 is SQIVND (reference sequence). CDR3 nucleotide sequence: TGTGCCAGTAGTGGGGGTACAGGGGGCGAAAAACTGTTTTTT. Amino acid sequence: CASSGGTGGEKLFF.

The rearrangement joins TRBV7-9 to TRBJ2-1; 11 bases are shared with TRBD2. V was clipped by 6 bases and J by 5 bases; unmatched bases: 9. The germline CDR1 and CDR2 sequences are SEHNR and FQNEAQ (reference sequence). The CDR3 is made up of 16 amino acids. CDR3 residues: CASRIVPGLADNEQFF. The CDR3 nucleotides read TGTGCCAGCAGAATAGTCCCGGGACTAGCGGACAATGAGCAGTTCTTC.

DNA of the CDR3: TGTGCCAGCAGTCCAAAACAGACAGGGAATGGCTACACCTTC. As protein: CASSPKQTGNGYTF. The V gene is TRBV6-6, the J gene TRBJ1-2, with 7 bases aligning to TRBD1. V was pared by 5 bases and J by 6 bases, with 9 bases of the junction left unmatched. The CDR3 is 14 residues long. The V gene's germline CDR1 is MNHNY and CDR2 SVGAGI (reference sequence).

The rearrangement joins TRBV18 to TRBJ2-7; 10 bases map to TRBD1. Trimming cost V 3 bases and J 4 bases; bases outside gene matches: 9. The CDR3 spans 16 residues. Germline-derived CDR1 and CDR2 are KGHSH and LQKENI. The CDR3: CASSPPGTGAYYEQYF. The DNA of the CDR3 is TGTGCCAGCTCACCCCCGGGGACAGGGGCCTATTACGAGCAGTACTTC.

J is TRBJ1-2 and V is TRBV28; D might be TRBD1 (6 bases). CDR1 and CDR2 (germline): MDHEN, SYDVKM. This CDR3 region has 15 residues. Trimming shortened V by 4 bases and J by 1 base, and 13 bases separated the two germline ends. This CDR3 reads CASSSTGILNYGYTF. Here the CDR3 DNA reads TGTGCCAGCAGTTCCACAGGGATTCTTAACTATGGCTACACCTTC.

The gene calls are TRBV9 and TRBJ1-4; tentatively, D is TRBD1 (5 bases). Germline V gene data show CDR1 as SGDLS and CDR2 as YYNGEE. V dropped 0 bases and J dropped 10 bases, with 10 bases sitting between them. The CDR3 consists of 13 residues. CDR3 protein: CASSVEGSGKLFF. CDR3 nucleotides: TGTGCCAGCAGCGTAGAGGGGTCTGGAAAACTGTTTTTT. Variable domain in full (rest from reference TRBV9 and TRBJ1-4): DSGVTQTPKHLITATGQRVTLRCSPRSGDLSVYWYQQSLDQGLQFLIQYYNGEERAKGNILERFSAQQFPDLHSELNLSSLELGDSALYFCASSVEGSGKLFFGSGTQLSVL.

The rearrangement uses TRBV11-2 and TRBJ2-3; no reliable D call. V lost 5 bases to trimming and J lost 5 bases, with 8 bases between them. From germline, CDR1 is SGHAT and CDR2 FQNNGV. The CDR3 is made up of 12 amino acids. The CDR3 loop is CASSPVLDTQYF. The CDR3, as DNA: TGTGCCAGCAGCCCCGTCCTAGATACGCAGTATTTT.

The rearrangement joins TRBV5-5 to TRBJ2-7; TRBD2 might be the D (6 bases). Trimming took 4 bases from V and 2 from J, leaving 16 bases between them. The CDR3 consists of 15 residues. CDR1 is SGHKS and CDR2 is YYEKEE in the germline V gene (reference sequence). As DNA, the CDR3 is TGTGCCAGCAGCAACTTCCCGCGGGGAACCTACGAGCAGTACTTC. It encodes CASSNFPRGTYEQYF.

The V gene is TRBV7-8, the J gene TRBJ1-1; a possible D gene is TRBD1 (6 bases). Germline V gives CDR1 SGHVS, CDR2 FQNEAQ. V lost 2 bases and J lost 3, with 10 bases in between. The CDR3 consists of 14 residues. CDR3 residues: CASSLKNRDTEAFF. For the CDR3, the DNA is TGTGCCAGCAGCTTAAAAAACAGGGACACTGAAGCTTTCTTT.

In this sample, this clone turned up a few times. J is TRBJ1-1 and V is TRBV19; D perhaps matches TRBD1 (6 bases). V was trimmed by 10 bases and J by 0 bases, leaving 12 bases between them. This CDR3 is built from 13 residues. Germline lookup yields CDR1 LNHDA and CDR2 SQIVND (reference sequence). The CDR3 spells CATRGAMNTEAFF. The DNA of the CDR3 is TGTGCCACCAGGGGAGCAATGAACACTGAAGCTTTCTTT. The whole variable domain, remainder taken from reference TRBV19 and TRBJ1-1, is DGGITQSPKYLFRKEGQNVTLSCEQNLNHDAMYWYRQDPGQGLRLIYYSQIVNDFQKGDIAEGYSVSREKKESFPLTVTSAQKNPTAFYLCATRGAMNTEAFFGQGTRLTVV.